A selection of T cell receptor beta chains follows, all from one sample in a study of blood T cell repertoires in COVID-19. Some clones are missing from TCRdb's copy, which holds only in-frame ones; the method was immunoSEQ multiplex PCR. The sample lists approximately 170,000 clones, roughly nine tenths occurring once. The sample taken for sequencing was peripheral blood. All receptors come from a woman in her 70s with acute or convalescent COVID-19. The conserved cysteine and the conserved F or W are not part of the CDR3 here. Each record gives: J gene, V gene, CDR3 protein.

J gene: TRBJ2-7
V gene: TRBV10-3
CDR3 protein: AISSGLASYEQY

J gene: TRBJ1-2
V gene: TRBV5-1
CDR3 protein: ASSNGQGLGYT

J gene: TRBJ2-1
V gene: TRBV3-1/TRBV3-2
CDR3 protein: ASSQDPGGGAYNEQF

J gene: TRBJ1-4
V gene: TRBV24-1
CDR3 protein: ATSDGTGGNEKLF

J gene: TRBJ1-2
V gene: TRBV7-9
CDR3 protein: ASSLERGQIYGYT

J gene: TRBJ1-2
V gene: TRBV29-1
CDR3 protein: SGDVGQGYGYT

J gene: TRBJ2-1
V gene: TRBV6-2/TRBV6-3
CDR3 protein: ASSHRDRGFNEQF

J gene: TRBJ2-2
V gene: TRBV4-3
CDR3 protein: ASSQAQGGYTGELF

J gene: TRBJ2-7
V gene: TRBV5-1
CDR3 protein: ASSREREAQY

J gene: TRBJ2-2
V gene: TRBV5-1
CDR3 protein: ASSSAPGTSGGSGELF

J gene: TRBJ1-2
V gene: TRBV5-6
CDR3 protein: ASRGRDRVEYGYT

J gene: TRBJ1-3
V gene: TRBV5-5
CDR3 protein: ASSLGQGKGNTIY

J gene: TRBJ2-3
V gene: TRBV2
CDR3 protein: ASSGQGLGTDTQY

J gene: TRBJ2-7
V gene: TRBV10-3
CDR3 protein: AISEAIGQGALYEQY

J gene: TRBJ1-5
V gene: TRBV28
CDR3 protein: ASSVTRGNQPQH

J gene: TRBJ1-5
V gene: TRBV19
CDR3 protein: ASSLRQPYNQPQH

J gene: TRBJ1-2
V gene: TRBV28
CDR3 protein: ASSPVSTGVSYYGYT

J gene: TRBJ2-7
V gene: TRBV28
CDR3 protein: ASSLFSGSLYEQY

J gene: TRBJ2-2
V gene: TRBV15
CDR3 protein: ATSGGLAGGKIYGNTGELF

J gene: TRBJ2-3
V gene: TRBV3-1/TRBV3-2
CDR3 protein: ASSPQRGSTDTQY

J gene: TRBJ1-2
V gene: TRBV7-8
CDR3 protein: ASSLGSTRANYGYT

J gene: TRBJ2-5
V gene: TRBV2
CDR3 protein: ASSGRQGLQETQY

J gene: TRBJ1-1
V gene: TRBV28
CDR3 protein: ASTGGTIKSEAF

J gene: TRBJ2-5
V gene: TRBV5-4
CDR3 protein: ASSSGQSQETQY

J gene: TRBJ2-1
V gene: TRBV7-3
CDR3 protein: ASSYQRESEQF

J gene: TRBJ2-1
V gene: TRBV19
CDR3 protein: ASSMGLARGNEQF

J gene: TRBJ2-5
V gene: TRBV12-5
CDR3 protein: ASGLGGGGGQGWETQY

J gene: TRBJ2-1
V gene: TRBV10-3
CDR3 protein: AISGPTSDRDYNEQF

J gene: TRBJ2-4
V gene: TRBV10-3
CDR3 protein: AISAGRQGNIQY

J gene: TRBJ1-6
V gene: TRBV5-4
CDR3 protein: ASSQGGGYNSPLH

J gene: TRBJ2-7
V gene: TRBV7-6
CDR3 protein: ASSLTGALKDEQY

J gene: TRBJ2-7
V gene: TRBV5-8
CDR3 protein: ASSSTGYEQY

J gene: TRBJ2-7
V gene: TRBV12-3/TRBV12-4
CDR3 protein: ASSFLQGYEQY

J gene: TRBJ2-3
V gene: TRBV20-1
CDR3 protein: SASPSGSTDTQY